Shown below are 20 T cell receptor beta chains from a single sample sequenced in a study of beta chain features in type 1 diabetes. Study results and limitations: When Type 1 diabetes patients were examined, their TCRB CDR3s proved moderately but significantly shorter in all four CD4+ subsets.

Reverse transcribing all isolated RNA meant expressed TCRB transcripts were sequenced. The assay was immunoSEQ multiplex PCR, and TCRdb's table has in-frame clones only and misses some. The sample has over 600,000 clones, roughly 12% seen once. Antigens for these TCRs are unknown. The sequencing input was naive CD4+ T cells from blood. These receptors were taken from a man aged 30-40 years with type 1 diabetes.

The chain couples TRBV5-4 to TRBJ2-1; D remains unclear. Between the trimmed V and J ends, which lost 0 bases and 9 bases, there was a span of 10 bases. Germline lookup yields CDR1 SGHNT and CDR2 YYREEE (reference sequence). The length of the CDR3 is 13 residues. CDR3 nucleotide sequence: TGTGCCAGCAGCTTGGTTGGGGTTAGTGAGCAGTTCTTC. Protein sequence: CASSLVGVSEQFF.

This chain uses TRBV5-1 with TRBJ2-2, with TRBD2 identical over 10 bases. Germline-derived CDR1 and CDR2 are SGHRS and YFSETQ. V was clipped by 2 bases and J by 6 bases; unmatched bases: 10. CDR3 length equals 17 residues. The CDR3 reads CASSLGLAGALPGELFF. The DNA for the CDR3 is TGCGCCAGCAGCTTAGGCCTAGCGGGGGCCCTGCCCGGGGAGCTGTTTTTT.

This clone was seen more than once but under ten times. V and J are TRBV2 and TRBJ2-1; 8 bases line up with TRBD1. CDR1 and CDR2 (germline): SNHLY, FYNNEI. V lost 7 bases, J lost 7 bases, and 6 bases stayed unmatched. The CDR3 sequence is 13 residues long. CDR3 region: CASKQGTGNEQFF. The CDR3 DNA sequence: TGTGCCAGCAAACAGGGGACAGGAAATGAGCAGTTCTTC.

This clone occurred a few times. In nucleotides, the CDR3 is TGTGCCAGCAGCGTAGAAGCCGCCAGGACTAACTATGGCTACACCTTC. This codes for CASSVEAARTNYGYTF. The chain links TRBV9 to TRBJ1-2; D gene uncertain. Germline V lookup: CDR1 SGDLS, CDR2 YYNGEE. Deletions cut 0 bases from V and 0 bases from J, with 12 bases between. The CDR3 sequence is 16 residues long.

The chain has TRBV18 and TRBJ1-4, with 8 bases lining up with TRBD1. Per the germline V gene, CDR1 is KGHSH and CDR2 is LQKENI. The CDR3 covers 17 residues. J was trimmed by 8 bases and V by 8 bases; bases with no gene match: 19. The CDR3 region is CASASRGTGAMGEKLFF. CDR3 bases: TGTGCCAGCGCGTCACGAGGGACAGGTGCCATGGGGGAAAAACTGTTTTTT.

CDR3 in DNA: TGTGCCAGCCGCTCCTCAGGGGACAGGGGGATTGATGAGCAGTTCTTC. The encoded protein is CASRSSGDRGIDEQFF. This chain connects TRBV4-2 to TRBJ2-1; TRBD1 matches 11 bases. Trimming removed 8 bases from V and 8 bases from J; junction bases left unmatched: 14. CDR3 length: 16 residues. From germline, CDR1 is LGHNA and CDR2 YNFKEQ.

The CDR3 bases are TGCGCCAGCAGCTTGTGGGTGGATCAGCCCCAGCATTTT. This sequence encodes CASSLWVDQPQHF. The chain couples TRBV5-1 to TRBJ1-5; no firm D call. V was clipped by 1 base and J by 5 bases, with 7 bases between them. Germline CDR1 SGHRS, CDR2 YFSETQ. The CDR3 loop spans 13 amino acids.

In its sample, this clone was seen a few times. This rearrangement joins TRBV27 to TRBJ2-5; a possible D gene is TRBD1 (7 bases). The V and J ends lost 6 bases and 7 bases respectively, with 18 bases between them. Per germline, CDR1 MNHEY and CDR2 SMNVEV (reference sequence). The CDR3 runs 14 residues. CDR3 amino acids: CASRLQGLGGTQYF. The CDR3 DNA reads TGTGCCAGCAGGCTACAGGGGTTGGGAGGGACCCAGTACTTC.

Remarks on this clone: This CDR3 is also generated by other DNA sequences in the sample. The genes are TRBV5-1 and TRBJ2-5, with D maybe TRBD1 (6 bases). There are 14 residues in the CDR3. Trimming pared 4 bases from V and 1 base from J, leaving 11 bases between. Germline values: CDR1 SGHRS, CDR2 YFSETQ. The CDR3, as DNA: TGCGCCAGCAGCCTAGGACAGCCCCAAGAGACCCAGTACTTC. Amino acids: CASSLGQPQETQYF.

This chain joins TRBV5-4 and TRBJ1-2; a possible D gene is TRBD1 (6 bases). Germline V gene lookup returns CDR1 SGHNT and CDR2 YYREEE (reference sequence). The CDR3 extends over 13 amino acids. Trimming left V 3 bases short and J 3 bases short, with 9 bases between. The CDR3 DNA follows: TGTGCCAGCAGCTCCAACAGGGACTATGGCTACACCTTC. Translating gives CASSSNRDYGYTF.

A few counts support this clone. This chain links TRBV6-6 with TRBJ1-2, with 7 bases that match TRBD1. The CDR3 spans 13 residues. The germline V gene has CDR1 MNHNY and CDR2 SVGAGI (reference sequence). The junction had 8 bases not matched to a gene; V was cut back by 5 bases and J by 8 bases. CDR3 region: CASSTDRVGGYTF. In DNA, the CDR3 is TGTGCCAGCAGTACTGACAGGGTAGGCGGCTACACCTTC.

This clone was counted between two and nine times. The V call is TRBV5-1, the J call TRBJ2-7; tentatively, D is TRBD1 (5 bases). There are 13 residues in the CDR3. Germline CDR1 and CDR2: SGHRS and YFSETQ. The V end was cut by 0 bases, the J end by 4 bases, with 8 bases between. This CDR3 reads CASSLERGYEQYF. Written as DNA, the CDR3 is TGCGCCAGCAGCTTGGAAAGGGGATACGAGCAGTACTTC.

The genes are TRBV6-6 and TRBJ1-1; a possible D gene is TRBD1 (5 bases). V was pared by 2 bases and J by 6 bases, with 13 bases between. CDR3 length: 14 amino acids. Germline values: CDR1 MNHNY, CDR2 SVGAGI (reference sequence). The CDR3 spells CASSYTGTRAEAFF. CDR3 in DNA: TGTGCCAGCAGTTACACCGGGACCCGGGCTGAAGCTTTCTTT.

This clone has more than one count but fewer than ten. This chain joins TRBV6-1 and TRBJ1-4; tentatively, D is TRBD1 (5 bases). Germline CDR1 reads MNHNS; CDR2 reads SASEGT. Trimming took off 10 bases at V and 5 bases at J, with 17 bases between the two ends. This CDR3 comprises 14 residues. CDR3 DNA sequence: TGTGCCATTTCAAGATCGGGGCAAAATGAAAAACTGTTTTTT. It encodes CAISRSGQNEKLFF.

For this clone: This sample also contains other DNA sequences that code for the same CDR3. The CDR3 region is CSVESRGRGVVETQYF. CDR3 DNA sequence: TGCAGCGTTGAGTCCAGGGGCCGCGGGGTAGTAGAGACCCAGTACTTC. This chain uses TRBV29-1 with TRBJ2-5; either TRBD1 or TRBD2 may supply D (6 bases each). This CDR3 is built from 16 residues. The ends were cut back, 3 bases at V and 4 bases at J, with 21 bases in the middle. The germline V gene has CDR1 SQVTM and CDR2 ANQGSEA. Together with reference TRBV29-1 and TRBJ2-5, the CDR3 gives the full variable domain: SAVISQKPSRDICQRGTSLTIQCQVDSQVTMMFWYRQQPGQSLTLIATANQGSEATYESGFVIDKFPISRPNLTFSTLTVSNMSPEDSSIYLCSVESRGRGVVETQYFGPGTRLLVL.

This clone has a handful of counts. The chain links TRBV5-4 to TRBJ2-1; D remains unclear. Per the germline V gene, CDR1 is SGHNT and CDR2 is YYREEE (reference sequence). This CDR3 contains 15 residues. The V gene lost 0 bases and the J gene lost 9 bases, with 16 bases spanning the gap. DNA for the CDR3: TGTGCCAGCAGCTTGGCGGCTGTCTCTTGGGGTGAGCAGTTCTTC. Translated: CASSLAAVSWGEQFF.

The V call is TRBV7-2, the J call TRBJ1-6; D is possibly TRBD1 (5 bases). CDR3 size: 15 residues. V was cut by 1 base and J by 7 bases, with 11 bases left in between. Germline V gene sequence: CDR1 SGHTA, CDR2 FQGNSA. CDR3 loop: CASSLVEGRNSPLHF. Here the CDR3 DNA reads TGTGCCAGCAGCTTAGTGGAGGGGCGGAATTCACCCCTCCACTTT.

Points on this clone: One junction end disagrees with the germline gene, perhaps due to a read error. The genes are TRBV28 and TRBJ2-5; TRBD2 might be the D (6 bases). CDR1 and CDR2 (germline): MDHEN, SYDVKM. CDR3 size: 13 residues. CDR3 amino acids: CASSWGTPSTEDF. As DNA, the CDR3 is TGTGCCAGCAGTTGGGGGACTCCGTCAACGGAGGACTTC.

This clone was recorded a few times. The chain employs TRBV11-3 and TRBJ2-3; D may be TRBD2 (6 bases). Germline CDR1 and CDR2: SGHNT and YENEEA. Trimming took off 6 bases at V and 5 bases at J, with 6 bases between the two ends. The CDR3 is made up of 11 amino acids. CDR3 in DNA: TGTGCCAGCAGGCGGGAAGATACGCAGTATTTT. This gives the protein CASRREDTQYF.

This clone was seen only a few times. V is TRBV18 and J is TRBJ1-2; D unclear. Germline V gene data show CDR1 as KGHSH and CDR2 as LQKENI. Trimming took off 4 bases at V and 5 bases at J, with 11 bases between the two ends. The CDR3 consists of 13 residues. CDR3 nucleotide sequence: TGTGCCAGCTCACAGAACGACCTTTATGGCTACACCTTC. Its protein product is CASSQNDLYGYTF.